This TCR beta chain was sequenced for a study of cytomegalovirus exposure and HLA in healthy donors. Losses at the gene ends were 2 bases for V and 4 bases for J; bases not matched to a gene: 9. Germline CDR1 and CDR2: SGHTA and FQGTGA. This CDR3 comprises 18 residues. About this clone itself: The antigen is not known.

Data came from immunoSEQ multiplex PCR; TCRdb stores just in-frame clones and leaves some out. The table shows roughly 330,000 clones, with approximately 86% occurring only once. General study points: Cytomegalovirus-associated TCR beta chains were listed, numbering roughly 150. Rare TCR sequences dominated, though some public TCRs recurred in many donors.

The TCR sequence derives from a woman under 40 in good health and CMV-seropositive. Sequencing input: PBMCs. This chain connects TRBV7-3 to TRBJ2-2; 11 bases map to TRBD2. The chain's CDR3 is CASSLLPSGRLGTGELFF. The CDR3 coding sequence is TGTGCCAGCAGCTTATTGCCTAGCGGGAGGTTGGGCACCGGGGAGCTGTTTTTT.